These 10 T cell receptor beta chains share one sample of origin, sequenced in a study of T cells in Graves' hyperthyroidism and ophthalmopathy. What was amplified from RNA transcripts were TCR beta CDR3 regions. An initial round of RT-PCR targeting the TCR CDR3 relied on the HTBI primer set. MiXCR was run by TCRdb on the multiplex PCR reads, yielding one entry per CDR3 protein. The profile shows approximately 380,000 distinct CDR3 sequences, roughly 18% of them singletons. Sequencing used blood. The receptors here all came from a man aged 18 to 29 with Graves' ophthalmopathy.

At least ten counts were recorded for this clonotype. The chain combines TRBV12-3 or TRBV12-4 with TRBJ2-3; TRBD2 matches 7 bases. Trimming at V came to 3 bases and at J to 8 bases, leaving 8 bases not matched to a gene. The CDR3 spans 14 residues. CDR3 bases: TGTGCCAGCAGTTTTGACGGGGGGTGGGGTACGCAGTATTTT. Its translation is CASSFDGGWGTQYF.

At least ten counts were recorded for this clonotype. The chain recombines TRBV27 with TRBJ2-5; 11 bases are a match to TRBD2. V gave up 10 bases and J gave up 3 bases; unmatched junction bases: 4. Germline V gives CDR1 MNHEY, CDR2 SMNVEV (reference sequence). This CDR3 is built from 13 residues. The CDR3 sequence is CATSLAGEETQYF. The CDR3 DNA reads as TGTGCCACCTCACTAGCGGGAGAAGAGACCCAGTACTTC.

This clonotype has only a few counts. The chain has TRBV7-9 and TRBJ2-4, with TRBD1 matching 10 bases. Germline-derived CDR1 and CDR2 are SEHNR and FQNEAQ (reference sequence). V was pared by 2 bases and J by 9 bases, with 7 bases of the junction left unmatched. This CDR3 is 15 amino acids long. The CDR3 DNA reads TGTGCCAGCAGCTTAACGACAGGGGGCTTGGGCATTCAGTACTTC. It specifies CASSLTTGGLGIQYF. The full variable domain, with the rest looked up from reference TRBV7-9 and TRBJ2-4, is DTGVSQNPRHKITKRGQNVTFRCDPISEHNRLYWYRQTLGQGPEFLTYFQNEAQLEKSRLLSDRFSAERPKGSFSTLEIQRTEQGDSAMYLCASSLTTGGLGIQYFGAGTRLSVL.

This clonotype was recorded many times. The V and J genes are TRBV28 and TRBJ2-7, with 10 bases identical to TRBD1. J was trimmed by 2 bases and V by 3 bases; bases with no gene match: 7. Germline loops: CDR1 MDHEN, CDR2 SYDVKM. This CDR3 spans 16 amino acids. The CDR3 DNA sequence: TGTGCCAGCAGTTTGAGACAGGGGGCTAGGACCTACGAGCAGTACTTC. Encoded protein: CASSLRQGARTYEQYF.

There are a few counts of this clonotype. This rearrangement joins TRBV24-1 to TRBJ2-5; maybe TRBD2 (6 bases). CDR3 length: 13 residues. Trimming pared 5 bases from V and 5 bases from J, leaving 11 bases between. Germline V CDR1 and CDR2: KGHDR, SFDVKD. CDR3 bases: TGTGCCACCAGTGTCGGGGGAACCGAGACCCAGTACTTC. It yields the protein CATSVGGTETQYF.

The table lists this clonotype with a few counts. This chain joins TRBV28 and TRBJ2-1; D is undetermined. V shed 6 bases and J shed 6 bases, with 15 bases lying between them. The CDR3 covers 14 residues. CDR1 is MDHEN and CDR2 is SYDVKM in the germline V gene. The CDR3 DNA sequence: TGTGCCAGCAGCCCGGATTACCGGAGCAATGAGCAGTTCTTC. Amino acid sequence: CASSPDYRSNEQFF.

This clonotype has only a few counts. V gene TRBV9 combines with J gene TRBJ2-2; unclear D gene. The ends were cut back, 6 bases at V and 4 bases at J, with 7 bases in the middle. The CDR3 has 12 residues. The V gene's germline CDR1 is SGDLS and CDR2 YYNGEE. Here the CDR3 DNA reads TGTGCCAGCACCAAATTCACCGGGGAGCTGTTTTTT. This codes for CASTKFTGELFF.

A word on this clonotype: A much bigger clone sits one base away, suggesting this may be a read error. In DNA form, the CDR3 reads TGTGCCAGCACCGGACAGGGGGCCGAAGGCAATCAGCCCCAGCATTTT. Encoded protein: CASTGQGAEGNQPQHF. The chain is built from TRBV2 and TRBJ1-5; 11 positions match TRBD1. This CDR3 has 16 amino acids. The germline V gene encodes CDR1 SNHLY and CDR2 FYNNEI. V shed 7 bases and J 2 bases; nucleotides not matched to a gene: 7.

Here the CDR3 reads CASSLPGGGTGELFF. CDR3 in DNA: TGTGCCAGCAGTTTACCGGGGGGCGGTACCGGGGAGCTGTTTTTT. The rearrangement joins TRBV27 to TRBJ2-2; possible D gene TRBD2, 7 bases. The V end was cut by 2 bases, the J end by 5 bases, with 12 bases between. The CDR3 is 15 amino acids. Germline-derived CDR1 and CDR2 are MNHEY and SMNVEV (reference sequence).

A few counts support this clonotype. The rearrangement joins TRBV11-2 to TRBJ2-5; 9 positions agree with TRBD2. The CDR3 loop spans 17 amino acids. The germline CDR1 and CDR2 sequences are SGHAT and FQNNGV. The V and J ends lost 1 base and 5 bases, in that order; junction bases with no gene match: 11. The CDR3 loop reads CASSLVLRGGLWETQYF. DNA of the CDR3: TGTGCCAGCAGCTTAGTCCTGCGGGGGGGCCTTTGGGAGACCCAGTACTTC.